In its sample, the clone carrying this TCR beta chain was seen a few times. The target antigen is unknown. The entry originates in a study of T cell repertoires in cytomegalovirus infection. Study information: From public TCR beta signatures came an indication of both CMV infection and matching HLA type.

Study-wide results and limits: The response measured ex vivo was dominated by TCR beta clonotypes (HLA-C-restricted and CMV-specific). Cumulative public TCR beta family frequency identified CMV carriers with the relevant HLA.

TCRdb reprocessed the reads with MiXCR, giving one entry per CDR3 protein. Of 750,000 to 900,000 distinct CDR3 sequences listed, about 28% are singletons. The sample here was cultured CD8+ T cells from PBMCs, taken from culture after CMV antigen stimulation. The source of this sequence is a human donor in good health (CMV status not recorded). Some clones in this sample may be carry-over from other donors' samples.

The CDR3 DNA is TGTGCCAGCAGCCAAGACCCCCCTCTAGCGGGGGGGGCAAAAGAGACCCAGTACTTC. This codes for CASSQDPPLAGGAKETQYF. The genes are TRBV4-2 and TRBJ2-5; 12 nucleotides agree with TRBD2. The CDR3 is made up of 19 amino acids. The V and J ends lost 0 bases and 3 bases, in that order; junction bases with no gene match: 11. CDR1 is LGHNA, CDR2 YNFKEQ, per germline.